This TCR beta chain was retrieved from a study of shared clonotypes between healthy human individuals. Study findings and constraints: Generation probability values for non-shared clonotypes were lower than those for clonotypes shared by all four donors. Naive subsets typically showed greater estimated richness than memory subsets. Rarefaction demonstrated incomplete sorted-subset sequencing despite large depth.

Genomic DNA belonging to each subset was distributed in equal measure over several immunoSEQ plates. The method was immunoSEQ multiplex PCR; TCRdb's version includes in-frame clones alone and lacks a portion of them. The profile shows about 2.1 million clones, about 93% of them singletons. In the case of this clone: As yet, its antigen is unknown.

Naivety among CD8 cells was defined by CD45RO negativity and positive CCR7 selection, thereby excluding terminally differentiated effector memory CD45RA+ cells. This receptor was taken from a man aged 18 to 29 in good health. Some clones in this sample may be carry-over from other donors' samples. Sequenced input: naive CD8+ T cells from PBMCs.

The CDR3 protein is CASSHRAANTEAFF. The DNA of the CDR3 is TGTGCCAGCAGCCACCGGGCAGCCAACACTGAAGCTTTCTTT. The rearrangement links TRBV27 to TRBJ1-1, with no clear D. Per the germline V gene, CDR1 is MNHEY and CDR2 is SMNVEV (reference sequence). The CDR3 consists of 14 residues. Trimming took 6 bases from V and 2 from J, leaving 13 bases between them.